This entry describes one TCR beta chain. Antigen specificity is unknown. This sample stems from a study of OX40 agonist ivuxolimab in advanced cancers. The wider study: Partial responses, seen in three patients, involved one hepatocellular carcinoma and two cutaneous melanomas.

The study's findings and limits: On average, a greater number of expanded clones characterised CD8+ T cells relative to CD4+. Nonresponders included some who also had low normalized T-cell clonal expansion.

Produced via immunoSEQ multiplex PCR; TCRdb's table is partial and in-frame only. The profile covers 85,000 to 130,000 clones, with 90% appearing a single time and roughly 0.5% taken by the ten largest. Sequencing used CD4+ or CD8+ T cells sorted from blood, obtained in a trial of the OX40 agonist ivuxolimab. This receptor was taken from an adult with an advanced solid tumor such as melanoma, head and neck, liver or kidney cancer.

CDR3 region: CASKGAASYEQYF. The DNA of the CDR3 is TGTGCCAGCAAGGGGGCCGCCTCCTACGAGCAGTACTTC. The J gene is TRBJ2-7, the V gene TRBV6-5; 7 bases agree with TRBD1. The V gene's germline CDR1 is MNHEY and CDR2 SVGAGI. With V trimmed by 7 bases and J by 0 bases, 3 bases remained unmatched. The length of the CDR3 is 13 residues.